These 14 T cell receptor beta chains originate from one sample sequenced in a study of shared clonotypes between healthy human individuals (TCRdb year 2020). Receptor amplification or capture employed the immunoSEQ multiplex PCR assay. TCRdb re-hosts the immuneACCESS table, in-frame sequences only. Its copies lack some clones; in the studies checked, an unresolved V gene accounts for under half of them, and the cause for the rest is not known. The sample records a few million clones, 80% to 95% of which are singletons. In total, the top ten clones hold under 0.45% of the sample. The sample was naive CD4+ T cells from PBMCs. Explained via the paper, the cell subset or site label denotes: CD45RA+ positively selected. These receptor sequences come from a man between 18 and 29 years old in good health. Some clones in this sample may be carry-over from other donors' samples.

This rearrangement joins TRBV28 to TRBJ2-3, with TRBD1 matching over 10 bases. Germline lookup yields CDR1 MDHEN and CDR2 SYDVKM. The CDR3 has 16 residues. J lost 6 bases, V lost 5 bases, and 11 bases had no gene match. The CDR3 DNA reads as TGTGCCAGCAGTATTACCGGGACAGGGGATATTGATACGCAGTATTTT. Amino acids: CASSITGTGDIDTQYF.

The V and J genes are TRBV27 and TRBJ2-7; 10 bases fit TRBD2. There are 15 residues in the CDR3. The ends lost 5 bases at V and 6 bases at J; junction bases unmatched: 10. The germline gives CDR1 MNHEY, CDR2 SMNVEV (reference sequence). Written as DNA, the CDR3 is TGTGCCAGCAGTGACGGGCTAGCGGGAGTAACCGAGCAGTACTTC. It codes for CASSDGLAGVTEQYF.

The chain carries TRBV9 and TRBJ2-5; TRBD2 matches 12 bases. With V trimmed by 0 bases and J by 8 bases, 8 bases remained unmatched. CDR3 length: 16 residues. Per germline, CDR1 SGDLS and CDR2 YYNGEE. In DNA, the CDR3 is TGTGCCAGCAGCGTAGGGCCTCCACTAGCGGGAGGAACCCAGTACTTC. It is translated as CASSVGPPLAGGTQYF.

DNA of the CDR3: TGTGCCAGCAGTCAGGGTGGTTCACCCCTCCACTTT. Protein: CASSQGGSPLHF. The V gene is TRBV28, the J gene TRBJ1-6; possibly TRBD1 for D (5 bases). V was shortened by 5 bases and J by 9 bases, with 8 bases between the two germline ends. Looked up from germline, CDR1 is MDHEN and CDR2 is SYDVKM. There are 12 residues in the CDR3.

The V gene is TRBV4-2, the J gene TRBJ2-3; D call uncertain. This CDR3 region has 13 residues. The V gene's germline CDR1 is LGHNA and CDR2 YNFKEQ. Trimming shortened V by 0 bases and J by 5 bases, and 6 bases separated the two germline ends. CDR3: CASSQERVDTQYF. CDR3 DNA sequence: TGTGCCAGCAGCCAAGAACGGGTAGATACGCAGTATTTT.

Remarks on this clone: In the same sample, other DNA sequences code for this CDR3. The rearrangement links TRBV6-6 to TRBJ2-1; D is perhaps TRBD1 (6 bases). CDR1 is MNHNY, CDR2 SVGAGI, per germline (reference sequence). V was clipped by 4 bases and J by 7 bases, with 11 bases between them. The CDR3 has 13 amino acids. CDR3 bases: TGTGCCAGCAGTTGGGATAGGGGGAATGAGCAGTTCTTC. Its translation: CASSWDRGNEQFF.

This chain joins TRBV7-9 and TRBJ1-5; 10 bases match TRBD1. Trimming at V came to 1 base and at J to 1 base, leaving 1 base not matched to a gene. The CDR3 is 16 amino acids. CDR1 and CDR2 (germline): SEHNR, FQNEAQ (reference sequence). Here the CDR3 DNA reads TGTGCCAGCAGCTTAGGGACAGGGGGGAGCAATCAGCCCCAGCATTTT. This encodes CASSLGTGGSNQPQHF.

This chain uses TRBV7-2 with TRBJ2-1; the D gene is possibly TRBD1 (5 bases). This CDR3 is built from 14 residues. V dropped 3 bases and J dropped 3 bases, with 9 bases sitting between them. The germline V gene has CDR1 SGHTA and CDR2 FQGNSA. CDR3 bases: TGTGCCAGCAGCTTCGTAAGGGGCTACAATGAGCAGTTCTTC. The encoded protein is CASSFVRGYNEQFF.

The rearrangement links TRBV6-6 to TRBJ2-1; D gene uncertain. Deletions cut 6 bases from V and 9 bases from J, with 18 bases between. This CDR3 contains 14 residues. Germline V lookup: CDR1 MNHNY, CDR2 SVGAGI (reference sequence). The CDR3 DNA is TGTGCCAGCAGAGAACTGTCCGCGGCAGTTGAGCAGTTCTTC. The encoded protein is CASRELSAAVEQFF.

The rearrangement joins TRBV28 to TRBJ2-2, with D possibly TRBD1 on 5 matching bases. The germline V gene has CDR1 MDHEN and CDR2 SYDVKM. Trimming left V 8 bases short and J 11 bases short, with 12 bases between. The CDR3 has 11 residues. Here the CDR3 reads CASCGRTELFF. CDR3 nucleotide sequence: TGTGCCAGCTGCGGAAGGACAGAGCTGTTTTTT.

Only one count was recorded for this clone. CDR3 in DNA: TGTGCCAGCAGCCCCCCCCGCGGGTCCGGGGAGCTGTTTTTT. It encodes CASSPPRGSGELFF. The J gene is TRBJ2-2, the V gene TRBV5-4; weak D call: TRBD2 (5 bases). V lost 4 bases, J lost 6 bases, and 13 bases lay in between. Looked up from germline, CDR1 is SGHNT and CDR2 is YYREEE (reference sequence). There are 14 residues in the CDR3. The complete variable domain, with remaining parts taken from reference TRBV5-4 and TRBJ2-2, reads ETGVTQSPTHLIKTRGQQVTLRCSSQSGHNTVSWYQQALGQGPQFIFQYYREEENGRGNFPPRFSGLQFPNYSSELNVNALELDDSALYLCASSPPRGSGELFFGEGSRLTVL.

The V call is TRBV19, the J call TRBJ1-2; D unclear. Trimming stripped 5 bases from V and 6 bases from J, with 19 bases between. This CDR3 is 15 amino acids long. CDR1 is LNHDA, CDR2 SQIVND, per germline (reference sequence). The DNA of the CDR3 is TGTGCCAGTAGTCTGGTCTTTTCAGCGCCCAATGGCTACACCTTC. This translates into CASSLVFSAPNGYTF.

This clone was seen a single time. The J gene is TRBJ2-7, the V gene TRBV7-2, with D uncertain. The germline gives CDR1 SGHTA, CDR2 FQGNSA. The V and J ends lost 5 bases and 12 bases respectively, with 23 bases between them. The CDR3 length is 14 residues. Here the CDR3 DNA reads TGTGCCAGCAGCCCGGGTCCACTCGGGCGTCGGCTGTACTTC. It codes for CASSPGPLGRRLYF. The full variable domain, completed using reference TRBV7-2 and TRBJ2-7, is GAGVSQSPSNKVTEKGKDVELRCDPISGHTALYWYRQSLGQGLEFLIYFQGNSAPDKSGLPSDRFSAERTGGSVSTLTIQRTQQEDSAVYLCASSPGPLGRRLYFGPGTRLTVT.

Of note for this clone: Other DNA sequences in this specimen translate into the identical CDR3. The chain combines TRBV28 with TRBJ1-2; 8 nucleotides align to TRBD1. Germline CDR1 is MDHEN and CDR2 is SYDVKM. Trimming removed 4 bases from V and 4 bases from J; junction bases left unmatched: 2. This CDR3 region has 13 residues. As DNA, the CDR3 is TGTGCCAGCAGTTCTGGACAGGGCTATGGCTACACCTTC. Translated: CASSSGQGYGYTF.